The rows below give T cell receptor beta chains drawn from one sample of a study of graft-versus-host responses after intestinal transplantation. Produced via immunoSEQ multiplex PCR; TCRdb's table is partial and in-frame only. The sample gives about 15,000 clones, just under 75% of which show up once; around 3.5% is in the top ten. The sample in question was ileum tissue, obtained 14 days after transplant. These receptors originate from a human patient who received an intestinal transplant, so some T cells may come from the graft donor. Both conserved end residues are trimmed from each CDR3.

v_call: TRBV15; cdr3_length: 12; cdr3_aa: ATSRGQGNEKLF
v_call: TRBV11-1; cdr3_length: 13; cdr3_aa: ASSLGGYSYNEQF
v_call: TRBV10-3; cdr3_length: 11; cdr3_aa: ASYRGGNTEAF
v_call: TRBV10-1; cdr3_length: 10; cdr3_aa: ASSESGLGYT
v_call: TRBV7-3; cdr3_length: 13; cdr3_aa: ASSLLAGPTYEQY
v_call: TRBV5-5; cdr3_length: 13; cdr3_aa: ASSRGTLSTDTQY
v_call: TRBV27; cdr3_length: 12; cdr3_aa: ASSLFGSGHEAF
v_call: TRBV21-1; cdr3_length: 13; cdr3_aa: ASSKRGQGWDTQY
v_call: TRBV30; cdr3_length: 11; cdr3_aa: AWSLQANTEAF
v_call: TRBV7-3; cdr3_length: 12; cdr3_aa: ASSFGNQNNEQF
v_call: TRBV30; cdr3_length: 9; cdr3_aa: AWASIYEQY
v_call: TRBV9; cdr3_length: 11; cdr3_aa: ASSRDGNYGYT
v_call: TRBV13; cdr3_length: 11; cdr3_aa: ASTPPSSYEQY
v_call: TRBV18; cdr3_length: 12; cdr3_aa: ASSPQDGIRAAF
v_call: TRBV30; cdr3_length: 11; cdr3_aa: AWSVQGNQPQH
v_call: TRBV11-3; cdr3_length: 13; cdr3_aa: ASSLDQSGTDTQY
v_call: TRBV7-9; cdr3_length: 13; cdr3_aa: ASSSGQGRNTEAF
v_call: TRBV30; cdr3_length: 12; cdr3_aa: AWSIASSYNEQF
v_call: TRBV5-6; cdr3_length: 11; cdr3_aa: ASSFGGATEAF
v_call: TRBV19; cdr3_length: 10; cdr3_aa: ASSIGTLGQY
v_call: TRBV2; cdr3_length: 12; cdr3_aa: ASSKGQIQETQY
v_call: TRBV5-6; cdr3_length: 10; cdr3_aa: ASSLITGELF
v_call: TRBV14; cdr3_length: 13; cdr3_aa: ASSQLYGDYTEAF
v_call: TRBV5-8; cdr3_length: 12; cdr3_aa: ASSLPRGTDTQY
v_call: TRBV7-2; cdr3_length: 14; cdr3_aa: ASSLTTGVSYNEQF